The 5 T cell receptor beta chains reported below all come from one sample, sequenced in a study of T cell changes during pregnancy in multiple sclerosis. The table came from immunoSEQ multiplex PCR; TCRdb's copy has only in-frame clones and leaves some out. The sample has around 45,000 clones, over 75% seen once. Here the sequenced sample was CD8+ T cells from peripheral blood mononuclear cells, taken in the second trimester of pregnancy. Every receptor here comes from a female donor with multiple sclerosis, enrolled in a pregnancy study.

The chain combines TRBV2 with TRBJ2-5; 7 nucleotides line up with TRBD2. From germline, CDR1 is SNHLY and CDR2 FYNNEI. CDR3 length: 13 residues. V was clipped by 1 base and J by 6 bases; unmatched bases: 2. CDR3 loop: CASSEGGGQTQYF. CDR3 DNA: TGTGCCAGCAGTGAAGGCGGGGGACAGACCCAGTACTTC.

J is TRBJ2-1 and V is TRBV7-9, with a tentative D call TRBD2 (6 bases). There are 15 residues in the CDR3. Germline V lookup: CDR1 SEHNR, CDR2 FQNEAQ (reference sequence). Trimming removed 1 base at V and 3 bases at J, with 10 bases between. CDR3 loop: CASSLGAGIYNEQFF. The CDR3 nucleotides are TGTGCCAGCAGCTTAGGGGCGGGAATCTACAATGAGCAGTTCTTC.

The rearrangement links TRBV30 to TRBJ2-7; TRBD1 matches 7 bases. Looked up from germline, CDR1 is GTSNPN and CDR2 is SVGIG (reference sequence). The length of the CDR3 is 12 residues. After removal of 5 bases from V and 6 bases from J, the junction contained 7 bases not matched to a gene. CDR3 nucleotide sequence: TGTGCCTGGTCGACAGGGTCAAGCGAGCAGTACTTC. Translated: CAWSTGSSEQYF.

This clone showed up just a few times. This chain connects TRBV4-2 to TRBJ2-1; 7 nucleotides match TRBD2. J lost 4 bases, V lost 1 base, and 4 bases had no gene match. Looked up from germline, CDR1 is LGHNA and CDR2 is YNFKEQ. There are 15 residues in the CDR3. The CDR3 nucleotides read TGTGCCAGCAGCCAAGCTAGCGGCGATTACAATGAGCAGTTCTTC. It specifies CASSQASGDYNEQFF.

This rearrangement joins TRBV5-6 to TRBJ1-1; D possibly corresponds to TRBD1 (6 bases). The ends were cut back, 2 bases at V and 5 bases at J, with 10 bases in the middle. This CDR3 has 13 residues. CDR1 is SGHDT and CDR2 is YYEEEE in the germline V gene. The CDR3 nucleotides read TGTGCCAGCAGCTTAGGGGGGGCAACTGAAGCTTTCTTT. Amino acids: CASSLGGATEAFF.